The 7 T cell receptor beta chains in this list originate from one sample, sequenced in a study of radiation and T cells in renal cell carcinoma. Time point noted: blood 2 weeks post-SBRT. As for treatment: 15 Gy SBRT to primary tumor, nephrectomy 4 weeks later. The repertoire was sequenced with immunoSEQ multiplex PCR; TCRdb's copy has only in-frame clones and lacks some. The data show tens of thousands of clones, roughly 79% seen once. The sequencing used blood, collected from a patient whose treatment included radiotherapy and nephrectomy. Receptors were obtained from a man aged 60-69 years with renal cell carcinoma.

The J gene is TRBJ1-2, the V gene TRBV7-2; the D gene is possibly TRBD1 (5 bases). CDR3 size: 13 residues. The V gene's germline CDR1 is SGHTA and CDR2 FQGNSA. The ends were cut back, 1 base at V and 8 bases at J, with 11 bases in the middle. CDR3 in amino acids: CASSLGGSHGYTF. CDR3 DNA sequence: TGTGCCAGCAGCTTAGGGGGGTCACACGGCTACACCTTC. Full variable domain (rest looked up from reference TRBV7-2 and TRBJ1-2): GAGVSQSPSNKVTEKGKDVELRCDPISGHTALYWYRQSLGQGLEFLIYFQGNSAPDKSGLPSDRFSAERTGGSVSTLTIQRTQQEDSAVYLCASSLGGSHGYTFGSGTRLTVV.

This chain connects TRBV7-2 to TRBJ2-5; D not resolved. Germline V gene lookup returns CDR1 SGHTA and CDR2 FQGNSA. The V end was cut by 1 base, the J end by 6 bases, with 9 bases between. This CDR3 spans 13 amino acids. Here the CDR3 DNA reads TGTGCCAGCAGCTTAGTCATCAAACAGACCCAGTACTTC. Translating it yields CASSLVIKQTQYF.

The chain carries TRBV7-2 and TRBJ1-5; D gene ambiguous. With 0 bases removed from V and 2 bases from J, the gap between germline ends came to 5 bases. CDR1 and CDR2 from the germline V gene are SGHTA and FQGNSA. The CDR3 has 14 amino acids. The CDR3 spells CASSLAMGNQPQHF. The CDR3 nucleotides are TGTGCCAGCAGCTTAGCCATGGGCAATCAGCCCCAGCATTTT.

The J gene is TRBJ2-1, the V gene TRBV19; 7 bases map to TRBD2. After removal of 6 bases from V and 7 bases from J, the junction contained 3 bases not matched to a gene. There are 12 residues in the CDR3. From germline, CDR1 is LNHDA and CDR2 SQIVND (reference sequence). The CDR3 sequence: CASSGRLNEQFF. CDR3 bases: TGTGCCAGTAGCGGGAGGTTAAATGAGCAGTTCTTC.

V gene TRBV6-6 combines with J gene TRBJ2-3; maybe TRBD2 (6 bases). The germline V and J ends were trimmed by 0 bases and 2 bases, with 12 bases remaining between them. Germline V gene lookup returns CDR1 MNHNY and CDR2 SVGAGI (reference sequence). There are 16 residues in the CDR3. The DNA for the CDR3 is TGTGCCAGCAGTTACTCGTACGGAGGGAACACAGATACGCAGTATTTT. It is translated as CASSYSYGGNTDTQYF.

This chain joins TRBV30 and TRBJ2-2; 8 positions agree with TRBD2. The CDR3 runs 15 residues. Per germline, CDR1 GTSNPN and CDR2 SVGIG (reference sequence). Germline trimming cut 7 bases from V and 4 bases from J; bases unmatched to any gene: 11. The CDR3 region is CASLMSGGATGELFF. CDR3 sequence (DNA): TGTGCCTCCCTGATGTCCGGGGGGGCCACCGGGGAGCTGTTTTTT.

The rearrangement uses TRBV7-6 and TRBJ2-7, with 9 bases identical to TRBD1. The J segment lost 0 bases and the V segment lost 1 base, leaving 10 bases of the junction unmatched. There are 18 residues in the CDR3. Germline loops: CDR1 SGHVS, CDR2 FNYEAQ. The CDR3 here is CASSLGPSRDRVSYEQYF. DNA for the CDR3: TGTGCCAGCAGCTTAGGCCCCTCGCGGGACAGGGTCTCCTACGAGCAGTACTTC.